The next 4 T cell receptor beta chains were all read from a single sample in a study of blood T cell repertoires in COVID-19. Sequenced by immunoSEQ multiplex PCR; TCRdb stores in-frame clones only, minus some. The sample has about 150,000 clones, around 84% seen once. The sample consisted of PBMCs or T cells enriched from blood (not recorded which). The source is a man aged 50 or older who had recovered from COVID-19.

The chain links TRBV7-9 to TRBJ2-2, with D perhaps TRBD1 (5 bases). Per germline, CDR1 SEHNR and CDR2 FQNEAQ (reference sequence). The CDR3 contains 17 residues. Between the trimmed V and J ends, which lost 1 base and 0 bases, there was a span of 12 bases. CDR3 in amino acids: CASSLVRTFANTGELFF. The CDR3 DNA follows: TGTGCCAGCAGCTTAGTCAGGACATTCGCGAACACCGGGGAGCTGTTTTTT. Full variable domain (remainder filled in from reference TRBV7-9 and TRBJ2-2): DTGVSQNPRHKITKRGQNVTFRCDPISEHNRLYWYRQTLGQGPEFLTYFQNEAQLEKSRLLSDRFSAERPKGSFSTLEIQRTEQGDSAMYLCASSLVRTFANTGELFFGEGSRLTVL.

This clone showed up just once. Other DNA sequences in the sample encode the same CDR3. This chain links TRBV12-5 with TRBJ1-1; D might be TRBD1 (5 bases). Trimming removed 3 bases at V and 1 base at J, with 6 bases between. Germline lookup yields CDR1 LGHNT and CDR2 FRNRAP. This CDR3 comprises 13 residues. CDR3 loop: CASGFGGNTEAFF. DNA of the CDR3: TGTGCTAGTGGTTTCGGGGGGAACACTGAAGCTTTCTTT. The full variable domain, with the rest looked up from reference TRBV12-5 and TRBJ1-1, is DARVTQTPRHKVTEMGQEVTMRCQPILGHNTVFWYRQTMMQGLELLAYFRNRAPLDDSGMPKDRFSAEMPDATLATLKIQPSEPRDSAVYFCASGFGGNTEAFFGQGTRLTVV.

This chain links TRBV11-3 with TRBJ2-2; 12 bases agree with TRBD2. The CDR3 has 17 residues. Germline V gene sequence: CDR1 SGHNT, CDR2 YENEEA. Losses at the gene ends were 2 bases for V and 4 bases for J; bases not matched to a gene: 5. The CDR3 sequence: CASSLLAGGPVTGELFF. The CDR3 nucleotides read TGTGCCAGCAGCTTACTAGCGGGGGGGCCGGTCACCGGGGAGCTGTTTTTT. The entire variable domain, with the rest obtained from reference TRBV11-3 and TRBJ2-2, is as follows: EAGVVQSPRYKIIEKKQPVAFWCNPISGHNTLYWYLQNLGQGPELLIRYENEEAVDDSQLPKDRFSAERLKGVDSTLKIQPAELGDSAVYLCASSLLAGGPVTGELFFGEGSRLTVL.

V and J are TRBV27 and TRBJ2-7; 7 positions agree with TRBD1. The CDR3 totals 20 residues. Germline loops: CDR1 MNHEY, CDR2 SMNVEV (reference sequence). Trimming removed 4 bases from V and 0 bases from J; junction bases left unmatched: 21. DNA for the CDR3: TGTGCCAGCAGTTCTAATTGGCTTTATCCGGGACAGCAAAGCTCCTACGAGCAGTACTTC. Its protein product is CASSSNWLYPGQQSSYEQYF.